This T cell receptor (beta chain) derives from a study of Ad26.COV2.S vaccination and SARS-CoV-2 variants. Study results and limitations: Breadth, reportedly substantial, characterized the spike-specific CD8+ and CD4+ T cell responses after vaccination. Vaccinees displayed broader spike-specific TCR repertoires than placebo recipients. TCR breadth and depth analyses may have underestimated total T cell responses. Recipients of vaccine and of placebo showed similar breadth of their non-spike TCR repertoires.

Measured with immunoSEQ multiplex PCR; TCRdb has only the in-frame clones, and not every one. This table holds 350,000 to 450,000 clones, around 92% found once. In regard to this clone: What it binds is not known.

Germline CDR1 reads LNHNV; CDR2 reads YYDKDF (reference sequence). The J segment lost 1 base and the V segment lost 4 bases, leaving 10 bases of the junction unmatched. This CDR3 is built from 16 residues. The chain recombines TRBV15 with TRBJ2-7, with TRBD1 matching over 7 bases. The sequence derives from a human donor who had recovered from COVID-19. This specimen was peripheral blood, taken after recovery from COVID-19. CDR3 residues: CATSNTRDRGSYEQYF. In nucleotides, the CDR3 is TGTGCCACCAGCAATACCCGGGACAGAGGATCCTACGAGCAGTACTTC. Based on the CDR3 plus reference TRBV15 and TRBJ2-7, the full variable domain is DAMVIQNPRYQVTQFGKPVTLSCSQTLNHNVMYWYQQKSSQAPKLLFHYYDKDFNNEADTPDNFQSRRPNTSFCFLDIRSPGLGDTAMYLCATSNTRDRGSYEQYFGPGTRLTVT.